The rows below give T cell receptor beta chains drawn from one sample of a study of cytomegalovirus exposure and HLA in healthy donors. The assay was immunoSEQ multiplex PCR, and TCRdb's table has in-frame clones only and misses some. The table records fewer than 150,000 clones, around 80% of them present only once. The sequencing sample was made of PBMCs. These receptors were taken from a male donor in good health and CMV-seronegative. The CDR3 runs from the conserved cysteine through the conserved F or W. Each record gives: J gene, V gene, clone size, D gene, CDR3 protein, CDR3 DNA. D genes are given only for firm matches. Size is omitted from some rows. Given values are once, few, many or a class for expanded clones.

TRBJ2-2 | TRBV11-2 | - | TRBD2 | CASSHGGAGELFF | TGTGCCAGCAGCCACGGGGGGGCCGGGGAGCTGTTTTTT
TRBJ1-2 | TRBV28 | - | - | CASSSGLSWGYTF | TGTGCCAGCAGTTCGGGACTCTCGTGGGGCTACACCTTC
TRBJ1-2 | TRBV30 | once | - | CAWRDGHYYGYTF | TGTGCCTGGAGGGACGGACATTACTATGGCTACACCTTC
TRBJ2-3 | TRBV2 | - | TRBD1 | CARPRTGTSTDTQYF | TGTGCCAGACCTAGGACAGGGACTAGCACAGATACGCAGTATTTT
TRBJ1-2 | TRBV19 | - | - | CASSLYRELRGYTF | TGTGCCAGTAGTTTATACAGGGAGTTGCGGGGCTACACCTTC
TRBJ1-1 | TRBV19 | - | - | CASTGGGTGNTEAFF | TGTGCCAGTACGGGGGGGGGAACCGGGAACACTGAAGCTTTCTTT
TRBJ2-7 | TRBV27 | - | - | CASSLIGQGMYF | TGTGCCAGCAGTTTAATCGGGCAGGGTATGTACTTC
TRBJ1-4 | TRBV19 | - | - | CATQRVSRGEKLFF | TGTGCCACTCAACGGGTGTCTCGGGGTGAAAAACTGTTTTTT
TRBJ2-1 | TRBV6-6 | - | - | CASSFTGSSYNEQFF | TGTGCCAGCAGTTTCACAGGTAGCTCCTACAATGAGCAGTTCTTC
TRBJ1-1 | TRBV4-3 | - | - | CASSQDSGFTEAFF | TGCGCCAGCAGCCAAGATTCGGGATTCACTGAAGCTTTCTTT
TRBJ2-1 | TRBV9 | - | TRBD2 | CASRPSGGPLNEQFF | TGTGCCAGCAGGCCAAGCGGGGGCCCTCTTAATGAGCAGTTCTTC
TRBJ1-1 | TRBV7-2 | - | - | CASSAQQGSGTEAFF | TGTGCCAGCAGCGCTCAACAGGGTAGTGGCACTGAAGCTTTCTTT
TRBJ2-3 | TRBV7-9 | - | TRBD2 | CASSFRRGAGDTQYF | TGTGCCAGCAGCTTCCGGCGGGGGGCAGGAGATACGCAGTATTTT
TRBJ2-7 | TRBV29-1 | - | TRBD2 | CSVTGGGGHEQYF | TGCAGCGTTACGGGGGGGGGAGGCCACGAGCAGTACTTC
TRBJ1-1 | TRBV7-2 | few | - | CASSPRVRDSSEAFF | TGTGCCAGCAGCCCTCGGGTCCGTGACAGCTCTGAAGCTTTCTTT
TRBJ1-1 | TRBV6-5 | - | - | CASREGPEAFF | TGTGCCAGCCGTGAGGGTCCTGAAGCTTTCTTT
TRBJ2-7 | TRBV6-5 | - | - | CASSYTPTREQYF | TGTGCCAGCAGTTACACACCAACGAGGGAGCAGTACTTC
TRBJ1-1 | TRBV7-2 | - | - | CASSFQPNWNTEAFF | TGTGCCAGCAGCTTTCAACCCAACTGGAACACTGAAGCTTTCTTT
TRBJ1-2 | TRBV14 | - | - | CASSQGPLRGIF | TGTGCCAGCAGCCAAGGCCCCCTTCGAGGGATTTTC
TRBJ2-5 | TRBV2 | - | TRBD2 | CASTRGLAGGSETQYF | TGTGCCAGCACCAGGGGACTAGCGGGGGGGTCGGAGACCCAGTACTTC
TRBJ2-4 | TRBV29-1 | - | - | CSVEGGLGSKNIQYF | TGCAGCGTTGAAGGAGGGCTAGGTTCCAAAAACATTCAGTACTTC
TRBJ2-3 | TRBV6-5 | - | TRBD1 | CASSTQGNTDTQYF | TGTGCCAGCAGTACACAGGGGAACACAGATACGCAGTATTTT
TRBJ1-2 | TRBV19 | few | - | CASSPQGFYGYTF | TGTGCCAGTAGTCCACAGGGTTTCTATGGCTACACCTTC
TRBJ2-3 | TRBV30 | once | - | CATRRGPSPDTQYF | TGTGCCACCCGTAGGGGCCCCTCCCCTGATACGCAGTATTTT
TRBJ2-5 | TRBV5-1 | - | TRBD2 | CASSLVAGVETQYF | TGCGCCAGCAGCTTGGTGGCGGGGGTAGAGACCCAGTACTTC